This TCR beta chain stems from a study of shared clonotypes between healthy human individuals. Sorted subsets were amplified in replicate PCRs using 200 to 250 ng DNA, roughly 30,000 T cell genomes. Sequencing used immunoSEQ multiplex PCR; TCRdb keeps in-frame clones, though not all of them. The sample contains fewer than 3 million clones, around 92% of which appear only once. With respect to this clone: The antigen is unknown.

Regarding the study as a whole: Relative to clonotypes present in all four donors, those not shared had lower generation probabilities. Estimated richness was generally greater in naive than memory subsets.

CDR3 length: 15 amino acids. V lost 4 bases, J lost 2 bases, and 6 bases stayed unmatched. From germline, CDR1 is MDHEN and CDR2 SYDVKM. This rearrangement joins TRBV28 to TRBJ2-5, with TRBD2 matching 8 bases. This sequence was found in a young man in good health. Some clones in this sample may be carry-over from other donors' samples. The sequencing sample was made of naive CD4+ T cells from PBMCs. Subset reported: CD45RA+ positively selected. The CDR3 DNA is TGTGCCAGCAGTTCCCGGCGGGGGGCGCAAGAGACCCAGTACTTC. This sequence encodes CASSSRRGAQETQYF.